These 18 T cell receptor beta chains originate from one sample sequenced in a study of OX40 agonist ivuxolimab in advanced cancers. This table comes from immunoSEQ multiplex PCR, and its TCRdb copy is limited to in-frame clones, with some not included. Of around 63,000 clones listed, roughly 82% are singletons. The starting material was CD4+ or CD8+ T cells sorted from blood, obtained in a trial of the OX40 agonist ivuxolimab. The receptors here all came from an adult with an advanced solid tumor such as melanoma, head and neck, liver or kidney cancer.

This clone was detected a few times. V gene TRBV2 combines with J gene TRBJ2-1; the D gene is possibly TRBD2 (6 bases). There are 13 residues in the CDR3. Germline V gene sequence: CDR1 SNHLY, CDR2 FYNNEI. The V and J ends lost 9 bases and 0 bases respectively, with 9 bases between them. The CDR3 is CASCGVSYNEQFF. The CDR3, as DNA: TGTGCCAGTTGCGGGGTCTCCTACAATGAGCAGTTCTTC.

As to this clone: The sample holds other DNA sequences that translate to the same CDR3. The gene calls are TRBV28 and TRBJ1-3, with D perhaps matching TRBD1 (5 bases). The germline CDR1 and CDR2 sequences are MDHEN and SYDVKM. The CDR3 extends over 14 amino acids. V lost 6 bases, J lost 0 bases, and 9 bases lay in between. CDR3 protein: CASSSTGSGNTIYF. CDR3 nucleotides: TGTGCCAGCAGCTCTACAGGCTCTGGAAACACCATATATTTT.

This clone came up many times. Additional DNA sequences in this sample encode the identical CDR3. CDR3 region: CAISESRGDEAFF. In nucleotides, the CDR3 is TGTGCCATCAGTGAGTCGAGAGGGGATGAAGCTTTCTTT. The chain combines TRBV10-3 with TRBJ1-1; perhaps TRBD1 as D (5 bases). Trimming stripped 0 bases from V and 7 bases from J, with 9 bases between. Germline values: CDR1 ENHRY, CDR2 SYGVKD. This CDR3 comprises 13 residues.

The chain employs TRBV28 and TRBJ2-5, with 12 bases lining up with TRBD2. Unmatched junction bases numbered 6, after V lost 5 bases and J lost 5 bases. From germline, CDR1 is MDHEN and CDR2 SYDVKM. The CDR3 runs 15 residues. This CDR3 reads CASSKLAGGSETQYF. CDR3 nucleotide sequence: TGTGCCAGCAGTAAACTAGCGGGGGGATCGGAGACCCAGTACTTC.

V usage is TRBV7-2 and J usage is TRBJ2-2; 11 bases fit TRBD2. Trimming removed 5 bases from V and 4 bases from J; junction bases left unmatched: 6. CDR1 is SGHTA, CDR2 FQGNSA, per germline. This CDR3 contains 16 residues. This CDR3 is CASSRSGTSGTGELFF. As DNA, the CDR3 is TGTGCCAGCAGCCGGTCCGGGACTAGCGGCACCGGGGAGCTGTTTTTT.

The chain uses TRBV13 and TRBJ1-1, with 9 bases aligning to TRBD1. The CDR3 runs 14 residues. Trimming at V came to 5 bases and at J to 5 bases, leaving 6 bases not matched to a gene. Germline CDR1 PRHDT, CDR2 FYEKMQ (reference sequence). The CDR3 reads CASSPTDRGTEAFF. The CDR3 DNA is TGTGCCAGCAGCCCGACAGACAGGGGGACTGAAGCTTTCTTT.

This chain connects TRBV11-3 to TRBJ2-1; TRBD2 matches at 7 bases. Per the germline V gene, CDR1 is SGHNT and CDR2 is YENEEA. Trimming took 6 bases from V and 9 from J; bases not matched to a gene: 2. The CDR3 loop spans 11 amino acids. The CDR3 here is CASRGRGEQFF. Written as DNA, the CDR3 is TGTGCCAGCAGGGGGAGGGGTGAGCAGTTCTTC.

The chain combines TRBV4-2 with TRBJ2-5; 10 nucleotides line up with TRBD2. The CDR3 length is 17 residues. Looked up from germline, CDR1 is LGHNA and CDR2 is YNFKEQ. The trim removed 1 base at V and 4 bases at J, leaving 9 bases unmatched. The CDR3 sequence: CASSQGPLAGEGETQYF. The CDR3 DNA reads TGTGCCAGCAGCCAAGGGCCTCTAGCGGGAGAGGGAGAGACCCAGTACTTC.

This rearrangement joins TRBV5-4 to TRBJ2-1; 9 positions agree with TRBD1. V lost 4 bases, J lost 6 bases, and 5 bases stayed unmatched. CDR3 length: 14 residues. Germline assignment: CDR1 SGHNT and CDR2 YYREEE (reference sequence). The DNA of the CDR3 is TGTGCCAGCAGCACACAGGACAGGGGCAATGAGCAGTTCTTC. Translation gives CASSTQDRGNEQFF.

This clone appeared once. The chain is built from TRBV6-6 and TRBJ2-1; 9 bases match TRBD2. J was trimmed by 6 bases and V by 11 bases; bases with no gene match: 14. This CDR3 spans 15 amino acids. Germline V gives CDR1 MNHNY, CDR2 SVGAGI (reference sequence). The CDR3, as DNA: TGTGCCGTACAAGCCGGGACTAGCATGGGCAATGAGCAGTTCTTC. Protein: CAVQAGTSMGNEQFF.

J is TRBJ2-7 and V is TRBV6-5, with D possibly called TRBD1 or TRBD2 (5 bases each). Trimming stripped 7 bases from V and 0 bases from J, with 16 bases between. There are 15 residues in the CDR3. CDR1 is MNHEY, CDR2 SVGAGI, per germline. The CDR3: CASTAPGRSSYEQYF. CDR3 DNA: TGTGCCAGCACCGCTCCGGGGCGCAGCTCCTACGAGCAGTACTTC.

This chain connects TRBV28 to TRBJ2-7, with D maybe TRBD2 (5 bases). The CDR3 contains 13 residues. V shed 8 bases and J shed 0 bases, with 11 bases lying between them. In germline, CDR1 is MDHEN, CDR2 SYDVKM. The CDR3 spells CASEQEGSYEQYF. The CDR3, as DNA: TGTGCCAGCGAGCAAGAGGGCTCCTACGAGCAGTACTTC.

CDR3 nucleotide sequence: TGTGCCAGCAGCTACCCCAGGGGGAGGTCCTACGAGCAGTACTTC. Translation gives CASSYPRGRSYEQYF. The genes are TRBV28 and TRBJ2-7, with D possibly TRBD1 on 7 matching bases. The V end was cut by 6 bases, the J end by 1 base, with 16 bases between. Germline CDR1 reads MDHEN; CDR2 reads SYDVKM. This CDR3 is 15 amino acids long.

J is TRBJ1-1 and V is TRBV18; a possible D gene is TRBD1 (5 bases). This CDR3 has 13 amino acids. V was trimmed by 5 bases and J by 1 base, leaving 8 bases between them. The V gene's germline CDR1 is KGHSH and CDR2 LQKENI. The CDR3 sequence is CASSTRGNTEAFF. The CDR3 region has the DNA TGTGCCAGCTCAACTAGGGGGAACACTGAAGCTTTCTTT.

This sequence joins TRBV27 and TRBJ2-1; perhaps TRBD2 as D (6 bases). Looked up from germline, CDR1 is MNHEY and CDR2 is SMNVEV (reference sequence). This CDR3 comprises 16 residues. V was trimmed by 6 bases and J by 1 base, leaving 16 bases between them. In DNA, the CDR3 is TGTGCCAGCAGGCGGCGTAGACTAGAATCCTACAATGAGCAGTTCTTC. It is translated as CASRRRRLESYNEQFF.

This chain uses TRBV7-8 with TRBJ2-1; 10 positions agree with TRBD2. The germline CDR1 and CDR2 sequences are SGHVS and FQNEAQ. The CDR3 is made up of 16 amino acids. The V and J ends lost 0 bases and 4 bases, in that order; junction bases with no gene match: 3. The CDR3 region is CASSLAPSGGYNEQFF. The CDR3 DNA reads TGTGCCAGCAGCTTAGCCCCTAGCGGGGGTTACAATGAGCAGTTCTTC.

Of note for this clone: An end of the junction does not agree with germline; a read error may underlie this. The V and J genes are TRBV30 and TRBJ1-2; TRBD1 matches 9 bases. Germline CDR1 and CDR2: GTSNPN and SVGIG (reference sequence). CDR3 length equals 15 residues. As DNA, the CDR3 is TGTGCCTGGAGTCGGGACAGGGACGGGCGCTATGGCTACGCCTTC. The encoded protein is CAWSRDRDGRYGYAF.

This chain links TRBV9 with TRBJ1-3, with TRBD1 as a possible D gene (5 bases). The CDR3 is 16 amino acids. V lost 4 bases to trimming and J lost 0 bases, with 14 bases between them. Germline lookup yields CDR1 SGDLS and CDR2 YYNGEE. The CDR3 DNA sequence: TGTGCCAGCAGCCTCCGAGGGGATAACTCTGGAAACACCATATATTTT. It is translated as CASSLRGDNSGNTIYF. Complete variable domain (other parts from reference TRBV9 and TRBJ1-3): DSGVTQTPKHLITATGQRVTLRCSPRSGDLSVYWYQQSLDQGLQFLIQYYNGEERAKGNILERFSAQQFPDLHSELNLSSLELGDSALYFCASSLRGDNSGNTIYFGEGSWLTVV.